In its sample, the clone carrying this TCR beta chain was seen many times. The TCR library was built from RNA with a 3' RACE protocol and unique molecular identifiers. Via MiXCR, TCRdb re-called the 3' RACE reads, giving one row per CDR3 protein. The table records 90,000 or so distinct CDR3 sequences, 6.9% of them present only once. The data derive from a study of HIV-infected children after antiretroviral therapy interruption. The treatment was: PENTA 11 planned treatment interruption arm or continuous ART arm. V lost 2 bases and J lost 5, with 24 bases in between. This CDR3 contains 18 residues. This sequence originates from a pool of human donors with HIV. V is TRBV12-3 or TRBV12-4 and J is TRBJ1-1; D remains ambiguous. The sequencing used CD45RA+ CD4+ T cells from PBMCs, pooled from several time points, collected from a donor given antiretroviral therapy, either interrupted or continuous. The subset is: naive CD4+ CD45RA+ CD45RO- T cells. As DNA, the CDR3 is TGTGCCAGCAGTTTAATTCCCCCCGGGCCCAACCGACCAACTGAAGCTTTCTTT. Translating it yields CASSLIPPGPNRPTEAFF.